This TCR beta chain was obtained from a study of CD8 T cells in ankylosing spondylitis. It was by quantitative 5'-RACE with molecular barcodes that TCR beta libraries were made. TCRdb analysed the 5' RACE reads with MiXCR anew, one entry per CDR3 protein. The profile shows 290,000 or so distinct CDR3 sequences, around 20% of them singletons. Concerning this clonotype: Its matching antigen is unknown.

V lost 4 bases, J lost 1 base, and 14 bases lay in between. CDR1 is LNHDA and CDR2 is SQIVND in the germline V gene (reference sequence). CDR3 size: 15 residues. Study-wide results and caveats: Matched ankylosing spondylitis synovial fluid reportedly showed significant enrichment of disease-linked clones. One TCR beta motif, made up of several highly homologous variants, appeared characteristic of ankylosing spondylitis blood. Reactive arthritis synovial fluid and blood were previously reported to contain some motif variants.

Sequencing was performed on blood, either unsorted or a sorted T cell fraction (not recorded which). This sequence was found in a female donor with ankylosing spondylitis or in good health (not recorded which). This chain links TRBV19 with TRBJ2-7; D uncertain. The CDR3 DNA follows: TGTGCCAGTAGTAACCGCCTGGGAATTTCCTACGAGCAGTACTTC. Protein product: CASSNRLGISYEQYF.